This T cell receptor (beta chain) was found in a study of blood T cell repertoires in COVID-19. For the study at large: Samples representing acute and convalescent COVID-19 were sourced from the United States, Italy and Spain. PBMCs, B-cell-depleted T cells, or T cells were the source of the cDNA or gDNA that made up the material.

Per germline, CDR1 LNHDA and CDR2 SQIVND (reference sequence). J gave up 4 bases and V 1 base, and 2 bases lay outside the gene matches. The CDR3 has 16 amino acids. Authors' analysis steps: From reference gene primer amplification, estimates of nucleated cell counts were derived. Method: immunoSEQ multiplex PCR; TCRdb's copy keeps in-frame clones and lacks some. V, J and clone size are taken as reported in that table, and D and trimming were inferred from the DNA itself. The table has 200,000 to 250,000 clones, about 79% seen once. The chain is built from TRBV19 and TRBJ2-5, with 14 bases that match TRBD2. This clonotype originated in a man older than 75 with acute or convalescent COVID-19. The specimen sequenced was peripheral blood. CDR3 sequence (DNA): TGTGCCAGTAGTATAGTGGGGACTAGCGGGAGAGAGACCCAGTACTTC. Its protein is CASSIVGTSGRETQYF.